This is a list of T cell receptor beta chains from one sample in a study of T cell responses to AZD1222 COVID-19 vaccine. The protocol was immunoSEQ multiplex PCR, while the TCRdb copy is restricted to in-frame clones and leaves out a portion. Of approximately 70,000 clones listed, approximately 85% are singletons. Sequencing was performed on peripheral blood, taken on day 0 of AZD1222 vaccination. The receptors come from an adult in good health. Both conserved end residues are part of each CDR3. D genes are given only for firm matches. Clone sizes are given selectively: once, few, many, or a class where the clone is expanded.

J: TRBJ1-2; size: -; D: -; V: TRBV6-5; length: 12; CDR3: CASSQNNYGYTF; DNA: TGTGCCAGCAGCCAGAATAACTATGGCTACACCTTC
J: TRBJ1-4; size: -; D: -; V: TRBV10-3; length: 15; CDR3: CAIRADLATNEKLFF; DNA: TGTGCCATCAGGGCAGACCTCGCAACTAATGAAAAACTGTTTTTT
J: TRBJ1-6; size: -; D: TRBD1; V: TRBV19; length: 14; CDR3: CASSSGTGSSPLHF; DNA: TGTGCCAGTAGCTCCGGGACAGGGTCTTCACCCCTCCACTTT
J: TRBJ1-1; size: -; D: TRBD1; V: TRBV10-3; length: 15; CDR3: CATRQGAHLNTEAFF; DNA: TGTGCCACGAGACAGGGGGCGCATTTGAACACTGAAGCTTTCTTT
J: TRBJ2-7; size: -; D: TRBD1; V: TRBV19; length: 15; CDR3: CASSTTPGQGYEQYF; DNA: TGTGCCAGTAGTACAACACCGGGACAGGGCTACGAGCAGTACTTC
J: TRBJ1-3; size: -; D: TRBD1; V: TRBV30; length: 14; CDR3: CAWGTGQGWDTIYF; DNA: TGTGCCTGGGGAACCGGACAGGGTTGGGACACCATATATTTT
J: TRBJ1-3; size: once; D: -; V: TRBV30; length: 13; CDR3: CAMTLYSGNTIYF; DNA: TGTGCGATGACACTTTACTCTGGAAACACCATATATTTT
J: TRBJ2-2; size: -; D: -; V: TRBV7-7; length: 16; CDR3: CASSPRRHQNTGELFF; DNA: TGTGCTAGCAGCCCCAGGAGACATCAGAACACCGGGGAGCTGTTTTTT
J: TRBJ2-3; size: -; D: -; V: TRBV6-5; length: 14; CDR3: CASSLNSATDTQYF; DNA: TGTGCCAGCAGCCTAAACTCCGCCACAGATACGCAGTATTTT
J: TRBJ2-1; size: -; D: TRBD2; V: TRBV4-3; length: 14; CDR3: CASSQDPSGLEQFF; DNA: TGCGCCAGCAGCCAAGATCCTAGCGGACTTGAGCAGTTCTTC